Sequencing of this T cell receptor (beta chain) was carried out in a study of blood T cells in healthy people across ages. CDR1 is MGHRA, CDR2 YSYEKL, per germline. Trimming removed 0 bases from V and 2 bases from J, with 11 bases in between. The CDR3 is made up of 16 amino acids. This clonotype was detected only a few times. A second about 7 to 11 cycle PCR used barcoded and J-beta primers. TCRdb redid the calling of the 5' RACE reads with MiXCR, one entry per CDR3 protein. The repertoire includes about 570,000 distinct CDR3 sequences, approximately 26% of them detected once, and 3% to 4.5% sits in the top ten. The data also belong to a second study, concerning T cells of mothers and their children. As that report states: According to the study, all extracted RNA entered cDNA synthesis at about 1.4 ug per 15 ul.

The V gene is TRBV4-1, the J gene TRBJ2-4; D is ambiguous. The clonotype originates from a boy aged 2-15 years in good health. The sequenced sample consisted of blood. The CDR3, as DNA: TGCGCCAGCAGCCAAGATCACGGGCGATCCAAAAACATTCAGTACTTC. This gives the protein CASSQDHGRSKNIQYF.